The next 28 T cell receptor beta chains were all read from a single sample in a study of blood T cell repertoires in COVID-19. Measured with immunoSEQ multiplex PCR; TCRdb has only the in-frame clones, and not every one. The sample lists approximately 150,000 clones; around 90% were seen once. Sequencing was performed on peripheral blood. The receptors were gathered from a woman aged 55-70 years with acute or convalescent COVID-19.

There are a few counts of this clone. The rearrangement uses TRBV3-1 (or the pseudogene TRBV3-2) and TRBJ2-6; no clear D. V was pared by 4 bases and J by 1 base, with 8 bases between. The CDR3 runs to 15 residues. Germline V gene sequence: CDR1 LGHDT, CDR2 YNNKEL (reference sequence). Written as DNA, the CDR3 is TGTGCCAGCAGCCCCTCAGGATCTGGGGCCAACGTCCTGACTTTC. Residues: CASSPSGSGANVLTF.

This chain connects TRBV5-1 to TRBJ2-7; weak D call: TRBD1 (6 bases). CDR1 is SGHRS and CDR2 is YFSETQ in the germline V gene. Trimming took off 2 bases at V and 3 bases at J, with 9 bases between the two ends. The CDR3 has 13 amino acids. The CDR3 spells CASSFQGNYEQYF. The CDR3 region has the DNA TGCGCCAGCAGCTTTCAGGGGAACTACGAGCAGTACTTC.

V usage is TRBV5-5 and J usage is TRBJ2-3; TRBD1 might be the D (7 bases). V was cut by 0 bases and J by 2 bases, with 16 bases left in between. Germline assignment: CDR1 SGHKS and CDR2 YYEKEE (reference sequence). The CDR3 totals 17 residues. CDR3 loop: CASSLGGGTAFTDTQYF. CDR3 in DNA: TGTGCCAGCAGCTTGGGAGGAGGGACAGCCTTCACAGATACGCAGTATTTT. Complete variable domain (other parts from reference TRBV5-5 and TRBJ2-3): DAGVTQSPTHLIKTRGQQVTLRCSPISGHKSVSWYQQVLGQGPQFIFQYYEKEERGRGNFPDRFSARQFPNYSSELNVNALLLGDSALYLCASSLGGGTAFTDTQYFGPGTRLTVL.

The V call is TRBV6-2 or TRBV6-3, the J call TRBJ2-5, with 11 positions matching TRBD2. The germline V gene encodes CDR1 MNHEY and CDR2 SVGEGT. V gave up 0 bases and J gave up 1 base; unmatched junction bases: 7. This CDR3 spans 18 amino acids. The CDR3 nucleotides read TGTGCCAGCAGTTACTCGAGTCCCGGGACTAGCGGCCAAGAGACCCAGTACTTC. It yields the protein CASSYSSPGTSGQETQYF.

The CDR3: CASSLSSVLSTDTQYF. CDR3 DNA: TGTGCCAGCAGCTTAAGCTCAGTGCTTAGCACAGATACGCAGTATTTT. V and J are TRBV7-3 and TRBJ2-3; D gene ambiguous. Germline lookup yields CDR1 SGHTA and CDR2 FQGTGA. This CDR3 is built from 16 residues. V gave up 1 base and J gave up 0 bases, with 11 bases separating them.

This chain joins TRBV6-5 and TRBJ1-6, with D unresolved. The CDR3 has 14 residues. Germline V CDR1 and CDR2: MNHEY, SVGAGI. Trimming removed 6 bases from V and 4 bases from J, with 10 bases in between. CDR3 coding DNA: TGTGCCAGCAGAGACACCGCATATAATTCACCCCTCCACTTT. This sequence encodes CASRDTAYNSPLHF.

CDR3 nucleotide sequence: TGTGCCAGTAGTATAGATGGACAGCTCAAAGCCGATCAGCCCCAGCATTTT. Translating gives CASSIDGQLKADQPQHF. This chain connects TRBV19 to TRBJ1-5, with a tentative D call TRBD1 (6 bases). The CDR3 has 17 amino acids. CDR1 and CDR2 from the germline V gene are LNHDA and SQIVND (reference sequence). Trimming left V 0 bases short and J 5 bases short, with 17 bases between.

The chain employs TRBV10-3 and TRBJ2-3; 7 bases align to TRBD2. The CDR3 contains 13 residues. The V gene's germline CDR1 is ENHRY and CDR2 SYGVKD. Trimming cost V 8 bases and J 2 bases; bases outside gene matches: 4. CDR3 DNA sequence: TGTGCCATCTGGGGGGGAAACACAGATACGCAGTATTTT. It specifies CAIWGGNTDTQYF.

This sequence joins TRBV4-2 and TRBJ2-3; 10 bases agree with TRBD2. Germline V gene data show CDR1 as LGHNA and CDR2 as YNFKEQ. The CDR3 length is 14 residues. The V segment lost 5 bases and the J segment 1 base; nucleotides outside the gene matches: 0. The CDR3 reads CASSTSGGTDTQYF. In DNA, the CDR3 is TGTGCCAGCAGCACTAGCGGGGGCACAGATACGCAGTATTTT.

The V gene is TRBV3-1 (or the pseudogene TRBV3-2), the J gene TRBJ1-2; 7 nucleotides match TRBD1. CDR1 LGHDT and CDR2 YNNKEL come from the germline V gene (reference sequence). This CDR3 has 18 amino acids. V shed 4 bases and J 2 bases; nucleotides not matched to a gene: 16. The CDR3 bases are TGTGCCAGCAGCCCCGGGACAGTCTATCAGAAAATCAACTATGGCTACACCTTC. Its protein is CASSPGTVYQKINYGYTF.

The rearrangement uses TRBV28 and TRBJ1-5, with 7 positions matching TRBD1. This CDR3 has 17 residues. Trimming took 3 bases from V and 1 from J; bases not matched to a gene: 9. Germline lookup yields CDR1 MDHEN and CDR2 SYDVKM. CDR3 nucleotides: TGTGCCAGCAGTTTCGCGGGACAGTCCCACAGCAATCAGCCCCAGCATTTT. As protein: CASSFAGQSHSNQPQHF.

The rearrangement links TRBV6-1 to TRBJ1-1; D ambiguous. The germline V gene has CDR1 MNHNS and CDR2 SASEGT. The ends were cut back, 1 base at V and 3 bases at J, with 9 bases in the middle. This CDR3 comprises 14 residues. CDR3 loop: CASSEGLTDTEAFF. The CDR3 DNA reads as TGTGCCAGCAGTGAAGGTTTAACAGACACTGAAGCTTTCTTT.

The rearrangement joins TRBV6-2 or TRBV6-3 to TRBJ1-6; D is ambiguous. Trimming removed 6 bases from V and 5 bases from J, with 23 bases in between. Per germline, CDR1 MNHEY and CDR2 SVGEGT. The CDR3 consists of 18 residues. For the CDR3, the DNA is TGTGCCAGCAGCCTCTCGAGCTGGCGACGAGGAAATAATTCACCCCTCCACTTT. Residues: CASSLSSWRRGNNSPLHF.

The chain recombines TRBV6-1 with TRBJ2-2; D not certain. The V gene's germline CDR1 is MNHNS and CDR2 SASEGT. The CDR3 spans 14 residues. The ends were cut back, 3 bases at V and 1 base at J, with 6 bases in the middle. The CDR3 loop is CASSDPGNTGELFF. The CDR3 bases are TGTGCCAGCAGTGATCCAGGGAACACCGGGGAGCTGTTTTTT.

The chain couples TRBV5-8 to TRBJ1-2; 10 bases fit TRBD1. The CDR3 totals 16 residues. CDR1 and CDR2 (germline): SGHTS, YDEGEE. Trimming took 0 bases from V and 2 from J; bases not matched to a gene: 4. CDR3 loop: CASSLATTGGNYGYTF. CDR3 coding DNA: TGTGCCAGCAGCTTGGCCACGACAGGGGGCAACTATGGCTACACCTTC.

The chain has TRBV10-3 and TRBJ2-5; D gene uncertain. The V gene's germline CDR1 is ENHRY and CDR2 SYGVKD. V dropped 4 bases and J dropped 5 bases, with 8 bases sitting between them. The CDR3 is 12 residues long. This chain's CDR3 is CAISAAQETQYF. In DNA form, the CDR3 reads TGTGCCATCAGTGCCGCCCAGGAGACCCAGTACTTC.

The J gene is TRBJ2-7, the V gene TRBV6-5; 12 bases map to TRBD2. Trimming at V came to 6 bases and at J to 0 bases, leaving 3 bases not matched to a gene. This CDR3 region has 15 residues. Germline CDR1 is MNHEY and CDR2 is SVGAGI. The CDR3 DNA reads TGTGCCAGCAGCTTACTAGCGGGGGGCTCCTACGAGCAGTACTTC. Encoded protein: CASSLLAGGSYEQYF.

The chain recombines TRBV13 with TRBJ2-3; D gene ambiguous. The V gene lost 5 bases and the J gene lost 6 bases, with 12 bases spanning the gap. The CDR3 contains 13 residues. CDR1 and CDR2 (germline): PRHDT, FYEKMQ (reference sequence). Written as DNA, the CDR3 is TGTGCCAGCAGCGAACAGAGATTCGATACGCAGTATTTT. Encoded protein: CASSEQRFDTQYF.

The chain uses TRBV28 and TRBJ1-1, with 8 bases identical to TRBD1. CDR3 length: 11 residues. Germline-derived CDR1 and CDR2 are MDHEN and SYDVKM. V lost 6 bases, J lost 11 bases, and 5 bases stayed unmatched. This chain's CDR3 is CASRWTGHAFF. CDR3 DNA: TGTGCCAGCAGATGGACAGGGCACGCTTTCTTT.

The genes are TRBV5-8 and TRBJ1-2; D ambiguous. Trimming stripped 0 bases from V and 3 bases from J, with 21 bases between. The germline V gene encodes CDR1 SGHTS and CDR2 YDEGEE. CDR3 size: 18 residues. Here the CDR3 DNA reads TGTGCCAGCAGCTTGGGACTAGCCTCCACCGCCGTAGACTATGGCTACACCTTC. It yields the protein CASSLGLASTAVDYGYTF.

This chain uses TRBV3-1 (or the pseudogene TRBV3-2) with TRBJ1-2; 7 bases match TRBD1. V trimming: 4 bases; J trimming: 6 bases; junction bases outside the gene matches: 8. The germline gives CDR1 LGHDT, CDR2 YNNKEL (reference sequence). This CDR3 has 14 amino acids. The CDR3 is CASSPRQGVDGYTF. In DNA, the CDR3 is TGTGCCAGCAGCCCCCGTCAGGGGGTGGATGGCTACACCTTC.

This clone was found once. The chain uses TRBV24-1 and TRBJ1-2, with 8 bases aligning to TRBD1. CDR3 length: 14 amino acids. Germline CDR1 KGHDR, CDR2 SFDVKD. With V trimmed by 2 bases and J by 2 bases, 0 bases remained unmatched. In nucleotides, the CDR3 is TGTGCCACCAGTGATTACAGGGGGAACTATGGCTACACCTTC. It specifies CATSDYRGNYGYTF.

This chain connects TRBV5-1 to TRBJ1-4; unclear D gene. CDR3 length equals 15 residues. The V end was cut by 1 base, the J end by 0 bases, with 7 bases between. CDR1 is SGHRS and CDR2 is YFSETQ in the germline V gene. In DNA form, the CDR3 reads TGCGCCAGCAGCTTGTCGGGGACAACTAATGAAAAACTGTTTTTT. This codes for CASSLSGTTNEKLFF.

The chain has TRBV19 and TRBJ1-2; 10 bases map to TRBD1. The V segment lost 4 bases and the J segment 3 bases; nucleotides outside the gene matches: 2. CDR3 length equals 14 residues. The germline gives CDR1 LNHDA, CDR2 SQIVND (reference sequence). The CDR3 nucleotides are TGTGCCAGTAGTACGACAGGGGGCGACTATGGCTACACCTTC. Protein sequence: CASSTTGGDYGYTF.

Here the CDR3 DNA reads TGTGCCAGCAGCCCCCGTCAGGGTCTCGGCTACACCTTC. Translated: CASSPRQGLGYTF. The gene calls are TRBV11-2 and TRBJ1-2; TRBD1 is a possible D gene (5 bases). Trimming removed 5 bases at V and 8 bases at J, with 15 bases between. Germline-derived CDR1 and CDR2 are SGHAT and FQNNGV. The CDR3 length is 13 residues. Full variable domain (outside the CDR3, taken from reference TRBV11-2 and TRBJ1-2): EAGVAQSPRYKIIEKRQSVAFWCNPISGHATLYWYQQILGQGPKLLIQFQNNGVVDDSQLPKDRFSAERLKGVDSTLKIQPAKLEDSAVYLCASSPRQGLGYTFGSGTRLTVV.

This chain joins TRBV29-1 and TRBJ1-1; possible D gene TRBD1, 5 bases. V lost 7 bases, J lost 0 bases, and 12 bases lay in between. Germline CDR1 and CDR2: SQVTM and ANQGSEA. This CDR3 is built from 13 residues. CDR3 sequence: CSASAGVNTEAFF. CDR3 DNA: TGCAGCGCCTCTGCGGGGGTGAACACTGAAGCTTTCTTT.

This clone was picked up many times. The V gene is TRBV4-2, the J gene TRBJ1-6, with 7 positions matching TRBD1. Germline values: CDR1 LGHNA, CDR2 YNFKEQ. The CDR3 extends over 17 amino acids. V lost 1 base, J lost 7 bases, and 10 bases stayed unmatched. The CDR3 DNA is TGTGCCAGCAGCCAAGCCCCACAGGGGACGGGGAATTCACCCCTCCACTTT. Translated, it gives CASSQAPQGTGNSPLHF.

CDR3 amino acids: CASGQGAYEQYF. CDR3 in DNA: TGTGCCAGCGGACAGGGGGCTTACGAGCAGTACTTC. The V and J genes are TRBV5-5 and TRBJ2-7, with 11 positions matching TRBD1. J gave up 4 bases and V 7 bases, and 1 base lay outside the gene matches. The V gene's germline CDR1 is SGHKS and CDR2 YYEKEE (reference sequence). The CDR3 has 12 residues.